This T cell receptor beta chain came from a study of Ad26.COV2.S vaccination and SARS-CoV-2 variants. The overall study: The study gave Ad26.COV2.S intramuscularly, once or twice 56 days apart. Findings and caveats of the study: Compared with placebo recipients, vaccine recipients had higher spike-specific TCR breadth. Participants given vaccine showed non-spike TCR breadth similar to that of placebo recipients.

CDR1 is LGHNA and CDR2 is YNFKEQ in the germline V gene. J gave up 9 bases and V 3 bases, and 15 bases lay outside the gene matches. This CDR3 region has 17 residues. This clone was counted once. Its antigen is currently unknown. Treatment noted: over 15 received Ad26.COV2.S at low or high dose, single or two shots; 5 received placebo; per-sample allocation not given. After the first vaccine or placebo injection, samples were drawn on day 63. TCRdb's table, derived via immunoSEQ multiplex PCR, lists solely in-frame clones and lacks some. The sample carries roughly 700,000 clones, 89% recorded once. The chain combines TRBV4-2 with TRBJ2-1, with TRBD2 matching 9 bases. The clonotype originates from a person between 18 and 65 years old who received the Ad26.COV2.S COVID-19 vaccine or a placebo. The material was peripheral blood, obtained in a trial of Ad26.COV2.S vaccine versus placebo. CDR3 nucleotides: TGTGCCAGCAGCCAGGGTCCTTCGCGGGAGGGGCTTGGTGAGCAGTTCTTC. It yields the protein CASSQGPSREGLGEQFF.